The 30 T cell receptor beta chains presented below share a single source sample, sequenced in a study of blood T cell repertoires in COVID-19. Assay used: immunoSEQ multiplex PCR; TCRdb lists only in-frame clones, some missing. Here the sample spans around 30,000 clones, 68% being singletons. Sequencing was done on a sample of peripheral blood. The receptors were sampled from a human donor in a cohort sampled during active COVID-19.

This chain connects TRBV7-2 to TRBJ2-1, with 7 bases fitting TRBD1. CDR3 size: 16 residues. The V segment lost 1 base and the J segment 4 bases; nucleotides outside the gene matches: 7. Germline lookup yields CDR1 SGHTA and CDR2 FQGNSA. The CDR3 region is CASSLEGTDYYNEQFF. CDR3 bases: TGTGCCAGCAGCTTAGAGGGGACAGACTATTACAATGAGCAGTTCTTC.

The CDR3 is CSVLWTGIYQETQYF. CDR3 bases: TGCAGCGTACTCTGGACAGGGATCTACCAAGAGACCCAGTACTTC. This chain links TRBV29-1 with TRBJ2-5, with 8 bases that match TRBD1. This CDR3 is 15 amino acids long. V shed 6 bases, J shed 0 bases, and the junction held 9 bases outside the gene matches. The V gene's germline CDR1 is SQVTM and CDR2 ANQGSEA.

This clone was observed a handful of times. CDR3 sequence: CASSEGLGTWEQFF. The CDR3 nucleotides are TGTGCCAGCAGTGAGGGACTAGGGACTTGGGAGCAGTTCTTC. The V gene is TRBV2, the J gene TRBJ2-1, with 8 bases fitting TRBD2. The V gene's germline CDR1 is SNHLY and CDR2 FYNNEI. The CDR3 runs 14 residues. With V trimmed by 3 bases and J by 10 bases, 8 bases remained unmatched.

This clone was observed a few times. The chain combines TRBV7-3 with TRBJ2-2; TRBD1 matches 12 bases. This CDR3 has 16 residues. Germline values: CDR1 SGHTA, CDR2 FQGTGA. V trimming: 4 bases; J trimming: 7 bases; junction bases outside the gene matches: 7. CDR3 nucleotides: TGTGCCAGCAGCTCCGGGACAGGGGGCCGCTACGGGGAGCTGTTTTTT. This codes for CASSSGTGGRYGELFF.

The V and J genes are TRBV30 and TRBJ1-6; no clear D. This CDR3 comprises 13 residues. From germline, CDR1 is GTSNPN and CDR2 SVGIG (reference sequence). Trimming stripped 2 bases from V and 7 bases from J, with 9 bases between. The CDR3 region is CAWSSVLNSPLHF. The DNA of the CDR3 is TGTGCCTGGAGTAGCGTGCTCAATTCACCCCTCCACTTT.

V and J are TRBV5-5 and TRBJ2-7, with D perhaps matching TRBD1 (6 bases). Trimming removed 2 bases from V and 5 bases from J, with 11 bases in between. The CDR3 consists of 13 residues. Germline V gene lookup returns CDR1 SGHKS and CDR2 YYEKEE (reference sequence). Here the CDR3 reads CASSFTGSDEQYF. CDR3 sequence (DNA): TGTGCCAGCAGCTTTACAGGGTCGGACGAGCAGTACTTC.

The V gene is TRBV6-2 or TRBV6-3, the J gene TRBJ1-1; D call uncertain. The CDR3 covers 16 residues. The V gene's germline CDR1 is MNHEY and CDR2 SVGEGT. V gave up 2 bases and J gave up 1 base, with 14 bases separating them. The CDR3 nucleotides are TGTGCCAGCAGTTACCTTGGAGGTCCTACGAACACTGAAGCTTTCTTT. Translating it yields CASSYLGGPTNTEAFF.

In its sample, this clone was seen once. V gene TRBV7-2 combines with J gene TRBJ2-1; D unclear. This CDR3 comprises 15 residues. The germline CDR1 and CDR2 sequences are SGHTA and FQGNSA. V was cut by 5 bases and J by 7 bases, with 18 bases left in between. CDR3 region: CASSPDAVGTNEQFF. In DNA form, the CDR3 reads TGTGCCAGCAGCCCCGACGCGGTGGGTACGAATGAGCAGTTCTTC.

CDR3 residues: CASSIGQGSYGYTF. The CDR3 nucleotides read TGTGCCAGCAGCATCGGACAGGGGAGCTATGGCTACACCTTC. This chain links TRBV9 with TRBJ1-2; 9 nucleotides agree with TRBD1. Unmatched junction bases numbered 5, after V lost 4 bases and J lost 4 bases. Germline V lookup: CDR1 SGDLS, CDR2 YYNGEE. The CDR3 consists of 14 residues.

The genes are TRBV18 and TRBJ1-4, with D uncertain. V was trimmed by 4 bases and J by 0 bases, leaving 6 bases between them. This CDR3 region has 14 residues. CDR1 and CDR2 from the germline V gene are KGHSH and LQKENI. The CDR3 reads CASSRAATNEKLFF. DNA for the CDR3: TGTGCCAGCTCACGGGCAGCAACTAATGAAAAACTGTTTTTT. Using reference TRBV18 and TRBJ1-4 for the parts outside the CDR3, the full variable domain is NAGVMQNPRHLVRRRGQEARLRCSPMKGHSHVYWYRQLPEEGLKFMVYLQKENIIDESGMPKERFSAEFPKEGPSILRIQQVVRGDSAAYFCASSRAATNEKLFFGSGTQLSVL.

The table lists this clone with a few counts. This chain joins TRBV2 and TRBJ2-2; 9 nucleotides line up with TRBD2. The germline gives CDR1 SNHLY, CDR2 FYNNEI. V trimming: 4 bases; J trimming: 3 bases; junction bases outside the gene matches: 6. The CDR3 runs to 16 residues. The CDR3 reads CASSVAGGPYTGELFF. The CDR3 DNA is TGTGCCAGCAGTGTGGCGGGAGGGCCGTACACCGGGGAGCTGTTTTTT. The full variable domain, rest sourced from reference TRBV2 and TRBJ2-2, is EPEVTQTPSHQVTQMGQEVILRCVPISNHLYFYWYRQILGQKVEFLVSFYNNEISEKSEIFDDQFSVERPDGSNFTLKIRSTKLEDSAMYFCASSVAGGPYTGELFFGEGSRLTVL.

The V gene is TRBV9, the J gene TRBJ2-1; 7 bases map to TRBD1. Germline assignment: CDR1 SGDLS and CDR2 YYNGEE. The CDR3 sequence is 15 residues long. Trimming took 0 bases from V and 2 from J; bases not matched to a gene: 2. Written as DNA, the CDR3 is TGTGCCAGCAGCGTAGCGGGACAGCCCTACAATGAGCAGTTCTTC. Protein product: CASSVAGQPYNEQFF. Filled out from reference TRBV9 and TRBJ2-1, the complete variable domain reads DSGVTQTPKHLITATGQRVTLRCSPRSGDLSVYWYQQSLDQGLQFLIQYYNGEERAKGNILERFSAQQFPDLHSELNLSSLELGDSALYFCASSVAGQPYNEQFFGPGTRLTVL.

The V gene is TRBV5-5, the J gene TRBJ2-7; D is perhaps TRBD2 (5 bases). This CDR3 has 16 amino acids. Per the germline V gene, CDR1 is SGHKS and CDR2 is YYEKEE (reference sequence). The V gene lost 0 bases and the J gene lost 4 bases, with 17 bases spanning the gap. The CDR3 coding sequence is TGTGCCAGCAGCTTGGGCCCGGACGCCGACTATTACGAGCAGTACTTC. It is translated as CASSLGPDADYYEQYF.

This clone showed up just a few times. CDR3: CASSQGVGRGIQYF. The CDR3 bases are TGTGCCAGCAGCCAAGGGGTCGGCAGAGGGATTCAGTACTTC. V usage is TRBV14 and J usage is TRBJ2-4; D is perhaps TRBD2 (5 bases). This CDR3 is built from 14 residues. V was trimmed by 1 base and J by 10 bases, leaving 14 bases between them. Germline V gives CDR1 SGHDN, CDR2 FVKESK.

The V gene is TRBV7-9, the J gene TRBJ2-3; D remains unclear. Trimming took off 1 base at V and 10 bases at J, with 15 bases between the two ends. Germline values: CDR1 SEHNR, CDR2 FQNEAQ (reference sequence). CDR3 size: 14 residues. CDR3 amino acids: CASSLEVVAEAQYF. The CDR3 DNA follows: TGTGCCAGCAGCTTAGAGGTGGTCGCCGAGGCGCAGTATTTT.

The V gene is TRBV4-2, the J gene TRBJ1-1; 9 bases are a match to TRBD1. The CDR3 contains 17 residues. Germline-derived CDR1 and CDR2 are LGHNA and YNFKEQ. Trimming removed 0 bases from V and 6 bases from J; junction bases left unmatched: 11. CDR3 coding DNA: TGTGCCAGCAGCCAAGAGGGGACAGGGTTTCGAGGGTCTGAAGCTTTCTTT. Protein sequence: CASSQEGTGFRGSEAFF.

This chain joins TRBV16 and TRBJ2-6; D is uncertain. The CDR3 extends over 17 amino acids. The germline CDR1 and CDR2 sequences are KGHSY and FQNENV. Trimming stripped 3 bases from V and 1 base from J, with 13 bases between. CDR3 in amino acids: CASSHTIHLSGANVLTF. The CDR3 bases are TGTGCCAGCAGCCATACTATCCACTTGTCTGGGGCCAACGTCCTGACTTTC.

The chain carries TRBV11-2 and TRBJ2-7; D is possibly TRBD1 (6 bases). Trimming left V 1 base short and J 2 bases short, with 18 bases between. Germline V gives CDR1 SGHAT, CDR2 FQNNGV. The CDR3 is 17 amino acids. CDR3 region: CASSLGGHGKVAYEQYF. DNA for the CDR3: TGTGCCAGCAGCTTAGGGGGACATGGTAAGGTAGCCTACGAGCAGTACTTC.

The chain employs TRBV2 and TRBJ2-2; no definite D call. With 6 bases removed from V and 6 bases from J, the gap between germline ends came to 11 bases. The CDR3 is 13 residues long. Germline CDR1 is SNHLY and CDR2 is FYNNEI. The CDR3 loop reads CASSLSTAGELFF. Here the CDR3 DNA reads TGTGCCAGCAGCCTCTCTACTGCCGGGGAGCTGTTTTTT.

This sequence joins TRBV2 and TRBJ2-1, with TRBD2 matching 8 bases. CDR3 length: 13 amino acids. Germline values: CDR1 SNHLY, CDR2 FYNNEI. The junction had 2 bases not matched to a gene; V was cut back by 6 bases and J by 4 bases. CDR3 DNA: TGTGCCAGCAGAATAGCGGGGTACAATGAGCAGTTCTTC. It is translated as CASRIAGYNEQFF. Full variable domain (remainder filled in from reference TRBV2 and TRBJ2-1): EPEVTQTPSHQVTQMGQEVILRCVPISNHLYFYWYRQILGQKVEFLVSFYNNEISEKSEIFDDQFSVERPDGSNFTLKIRSTKLEDSAMYFCASRIAGYNEQFFGPGTRLTVL.

This clone appeared a few times. The chain joins TRBV2 to TRBJ2-3; 8 bases map to TRBD2. The V gene end was trimmed by 5 bases and the J gene end by 1 base; junction bases not matched to a gene: 2. This CDR3 is built from 14 residues. Germline V gene data show CDR1 as SNHLY and CDR2 as FYNNEI. The CDR3 protein is CASSRGGRTDTQYF. In DNA form, the CDR3 reads TGTGCCAGCAGTCGGGGGGGACGCACAGATACGCAGTATTTT.

The chain has TRBV9 and TRBJ2-1; D is undetermined. Trimming took off 0 bases at V and 2 bases at J, with 6 bases between the two ends. Looked up from germline, CDR1 is SGDLS and CDR2 is YYNGEE. The CDR3 consists of 14 residues. The CDR3 reads CASSVGGTYNEQFF. The CDR3 DNA reads as TGTGCCAGCAGCGTAGGAGGAACCTACAATGAGCAGTTCTTC.

The rearrangement uses TRBV18 and TRBJ1-2; 7 bases agree with TRBD1. The trim removed 5 bases at V and 4 bases at J, leaving 7 bases unmatched. Germline V gene sequence: CDR1 KGHSH, CDR2 LQKENI. The CDR3 spans 14 residues. Here the CDR3 reads CASSTSTGSYGYTF. The CDR3, as DNA: TGTGCCAGCTCAACCTCGACAGGGAGCTATGGCTACACCTTC.

V is TRBV6-6 and J is TRBJ2-5, with D possibly being TRBD2 (5 bases). The CDR3 runs 13 residues. Trimming pared 5 bases from V and 2 bases from J, leaving 9 bases between. Germline lookup yields CDR1 MNHNY and CDR2 SVGAGI (reference sequence). The CDR3 DNA reads TGTGCCAGCAGTGAGGGCCGTCAAGAGACCCAGTACTTC. It translates to CASSEGRQETQYF.

The chain uses TRBV29-1 and TRBJ1-2; a weak D match, TRBD1 (5 bases). V dropped 6 bases and J dropped 14 bases, with 22 bases sitting between them. Germline CDR1 SQVTM, CDR2 ANQGSEA. This CDR3 region has 12 residues. CDR3 region: CSVLSMGPAKTF. The CDR3 DNA follows: TGCAGCGTCCTATCGATGGGGCCTGCGAAAACCTTC.

This sequence joins TRBV14 and TRBJ1-2; 10 bases line up with TRBD1. The CDR3 has 15 amino acids. CDR1 SGHDN and CDR2 FVKESK come from the germline V gene. V shed 1 base, J shed 4 bases, and the junction held 3 bases outside the gene matches. CDR3 sequence (DNA): TGTGCCAGCAGCCAAGGGCGGACAGGGGGCTATGGCTACACCTTC. Encoded protein: CASSQGRTGGYGYTF.

The chain is built from TRBV7-2 and TRBJ2-5, with D possibly being TRBD1 (5 bases). Between the trimmed V and J ends, which lost 2 bases and 4 bases, there was a span of 11 bases. The CDR3 length is 14 residues. Germline CDR1 SGHTA, CDR2 FQGNSA. The DNA for the CDR3 is TGTGCCAGCAGCTTACCGCGGCAGGGAGAGACCCAGTACTTC. Translated, it gives CASSLPRQGETQYF.

V usage is TRBV24-1 and J usage is TRBJ1-4, with D perhaps matching TRBD1 (6 bases). This CDR3 contains 18 residues. The V end was cut by 9 bases, the J end by 8 bases, with 30 bases between. Germline lookup yields CDR1 KGHDR and CDR2 SFDVKD. CDR3 protein: CATQTPTGCRPYEEKLFF. The CDR3 DNA reads as TGTGCCACCCAAACGCCTACAGGGTGCCGCCCTTACGAGGAAAAACTGTTTTTT.

The chain links TRBV30 to TRBJ2-3; D may be TRBD2 (6 bases). The V end was cut by 3 bases, the J end by 1 base, with 17 bases between. The CDR3 totals 16 residues. CDR1 is GTSNPN, CDR2 SVGIG, per germline (reference sequence). The CDR3, as DNA: TGTGCCTGGAGAGACAAACTGACTAGTGGCACAGATACGCAGTATTTT. Translation gives CAWRDKLTSGTDTQYF.

The chain employs TRBV13 and TRBJ2-7, with TRBD2 matching over 14 bases. J lost 2 bases, V lost 5 bases, and 8 bases had no gene match. The germline V gene encodes CDR1 PRHDT and CDR2 FYEKMQ (reference sequence). The CDR3 is 17 residues long. In nucleotides, the CDR3 is TGTGCCAGCAGCAATACCGGGACTAGCGGGGGCACCTACGAGCAGTACTTC. This sequence encodes CASSNTGTSGGTYEQYF.